One and the same sample provided the 9 T cell receptor beta chains below, sequenced in a study of blood T cell repertoires in COVID-19. Sequencing was performed with immunoSEQ multiplex PCR; in TCRdb, only in-frame clones are kept and a portion is missing. Of about 180,000 clones detected, over 75% appear once; the ten largest clones hold 2.5%. The specimen was peripheral blood. The receptors here all came from a middle-aged man with active or convalescent COVID-19.

This sequence joins TRBV5-1 and TRBJ2-7; TRBD1 is a possible D gene (6 bases). Deletions cut 2 bases from V and 10 bases from J, with 7 bases between. The germline CDR1 and CDR2 sequences are SGHRS and YFSETQ. CDR3 length equals 10 residues. CDR3 region: CASSLQGQYF. DNA of the CDR3: TGCGCCAGCAGCTTACAGGGTCAGTACTTC.

This clone was observed once. This chain links TRBV28 with TRBJ2-2; 7 bases are a match to TRBD1. The CDR3 contains 16 residues. From germline, CDR1 is MDHEN and CDR2 SYDVKM. J lost 4 bases, V lost 4 bases, and 9 bases had no gene match. CDR3 in DNA: TGTGCCAGCAGTTCCAGACAGGGCCGGAGCACCGGGGAGCTGTTTTTT. It translates to CASSSRQGRSTGELFF. Full variable domain (remainder filled in from reference TRBV28 and TRBJ2-2): DVKVTQSSRYLVKRTGEKVFLECVQDMDHENMFWYRQDPGLGLRLIYFSYDVKMKEKGDIPEGYSVSREKKERFSLILESASTNQTSMYLCASSSRQGRSTGELFFGEGSRLTVL.

V usage is TRBV6-1 and J usage is TRBJ1-2; no firm D call. This CDR3 is built from 17 residues. Deletions cut 3 bases from V and 0 bases from J, with 17 bases between. Germline CDR1 is MNHNS and CDR2 is SASEGT. For the CDR3, the DNA is TGTGCCAGCAGTGACAACGGGTTTACTACTTCTAACTATGGCTACACCTTC. It translates to CASSDNGFTTSNYGYTF.

The chain employs TRBV19 and TRBJ1-1; 7 bases are a match to TRBD1. The trim removed 4 bases at V and 7 bases at J, leaving 12 bases unmatched. CDR1 and CDR2 from the germline V gene are LNHDA and SQIVND (reference sequence). The CDR3 runs to 15 residues. The CDR3 DNA follows: TGTGCCAGTAGTACCCGACAGGGAAGAGAGGGTGAAGCTTTCTTT. It translates to CASSTRQGREGEAFF. Full variable domain (outside the CDR3, taken from reference TRBV19 and TRBJ1-1): DGGITQSPKYLFRKEGQNVTLSCEQNLNHDAMYWYRQDPGQGLRLIYYSQIVNDFQKGDIAEGYSVSREKKESFPLTVTSAQKNPTAFYLCASSTRQGREGEAFFGQGTRLTVV.

J is TRBJ2-6 and V is TRBV6-1; maybe TRBD1 (5 bases). The CDR3 totals 20 residues. Germline CDR1 reads MNHNS; CDR2 reads SASEGT. V lost 1 base, J lost 0 bases, and 19 bases lay in between. In DNA form, the CDR3 reads TGTGCCAGCAGTGAAGGAAGTCTGACAGACCTAATCTCTGGGGCCAACGTCCTGACTTTC. As protein: CASSEGSLTDLISGANVLTF.

The genes are TRBV4-2 and TRBJ2-7, with 7 bases that match TRBD2. The V gene end was trimmed by 4 bases and the J gene end by 5 bases; junction bases not matched to a gene: 5. The CDR3 has 13 amino acids. Germline V gene lookup returns CDR1 LGHNA and CDR2 YNFKEQ. The CDR3 loop is CASSLWGGNEQYF. The CDR3 DNA is TGTGCCAGCAGCCTTTGGGGAGGGAACGAGCAGTACTTC.

The J gene is TRBJ1-1, the V gene TRBV7-8; TRBD1 matches 7 bases. Per germline, CDR1 SGHVS and CDR2 FQNEAQ. V shed 5 bases and J 11 bases; nucleotides not matched to a gene: 11. The CDR3 totals 13 residues. The CDR3 here is CASSPTGRVRAFF. CDR3 in DNA: TGTGCCAGCAGCCCGACAGGGCGAGTGAGGGCTTTCTTT.

The genes are TRBV30 and TRBJ1-1, with D perhaps matching TRBD1 (5 bases). The V gene's germline CDR1 is GTSNPN and CDR2 SVGIG (reference sequence). The CDR3 runs 12 residues. The ends were cut back, 2 bases at V and 5 bases at J, with 9 bases in the middle. CDR3: CAWSLGLTEAFF. As DNA, the CDR3 is TGTGCCTGGAGTCTGGGGCTAACTGAAGCTTTCTTT.

V is TRBV27 and J is TRBJ1-2; 7 bases line up with TRBD1. This CDR3 comprises 16 residues. Germline CDR1 and CDR2: MNHEY and SMNVEV (reference sequence). V was clipped by 0 bases and J by 6 bases; unmatched bases: 10. The CDR3 loop reads CASSLSMGLGTDGYTF. CDR3 in DNA: TGTGCCAGCAGTTTATCGATGGGTTTGGGGACAGATGGCTACACCTTC.